Below, one TCR beta chain is given with its context. This sample was included in a study of shared clonotypes between healthy human individuals. CDR1 is SGHTA, CDR2 FQGNSA, per germline. The CDR3 runs 14 residues. Trimming cost V 3 bases and J 5 bases; bases outside gene matches: 2. For sorted subsets, about 0.2 ug DNA per replicate equaled tens of thousands of T cell genomes. TCRdb's copy holds only in-frame clones and misses some; the assay was immunoSEQ multiplex PCR. Of around 600,000 clones in the sample, about 96% are singletons; the top ten hold 0.057%. The specimen was naive CD4+ T cells sorted from blood. Subset: CD45RA+ positively selected. The receptor comes from a woman in her twenties or thirties in good health. The chain recombines TRBV7-2 with TRBJ2-3; TRBD2 matches at 10 bases. The CDR3 DNA sequence: TGTGCCAGCAGCTTTCTAGCGGGAGTAGATACGCAGTATTTT. It translates to CASSFLAGVDTQYF.